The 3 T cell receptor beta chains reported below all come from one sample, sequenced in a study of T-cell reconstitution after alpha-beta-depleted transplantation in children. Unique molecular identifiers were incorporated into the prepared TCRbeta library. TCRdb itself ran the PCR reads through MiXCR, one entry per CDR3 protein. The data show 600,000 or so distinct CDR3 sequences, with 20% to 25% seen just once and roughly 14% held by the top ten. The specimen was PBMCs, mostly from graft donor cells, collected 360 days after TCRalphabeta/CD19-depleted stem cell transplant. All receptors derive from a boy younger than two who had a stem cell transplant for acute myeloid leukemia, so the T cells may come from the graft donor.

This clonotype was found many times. For the CDR3, the DNA is TGTGCCGTACCGAAGACTAGCGAGAACACCGGGGAGCTGTTTTTT. Its translation: CAVPKTSENTGELFF. The chain couples TRBV2 to TRBJ2-2, with 8 bases matching TRBD2. In germline, CDR1 is SNHLY, CDR2 FYNNEI. The CDR3 is 15 residues long. The trim removed 11 bases at V and 1 base at J, leaving 9 bases unmatched.

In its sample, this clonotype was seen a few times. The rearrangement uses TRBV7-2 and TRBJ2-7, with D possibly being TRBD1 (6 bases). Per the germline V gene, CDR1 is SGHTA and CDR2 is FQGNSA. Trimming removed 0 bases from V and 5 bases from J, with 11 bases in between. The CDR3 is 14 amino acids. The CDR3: CASSLAGAHHEQYF. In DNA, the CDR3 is TGTGCCAGCAGCTTAGCGGGGGCGCATCACGAGCAGTACTTC. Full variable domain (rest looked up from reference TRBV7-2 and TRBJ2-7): GAGVSQSPSNKVTEKGKDVELRCDPISGHTALYWYRQSLGQGLEFLIYFQGNSAPDKSGLPSDRFSAERTGGSVSTLTIQRTQQEDSAVYLCASSLAGAHHEQYFGPGTRLTVT.

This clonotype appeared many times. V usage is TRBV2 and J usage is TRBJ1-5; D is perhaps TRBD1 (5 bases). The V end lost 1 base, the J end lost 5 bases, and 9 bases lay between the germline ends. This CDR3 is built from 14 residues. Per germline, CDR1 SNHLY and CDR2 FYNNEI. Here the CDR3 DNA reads TGTGCCAGCAGTGAAGTAGGGGAATATCAGCCCCAGCATTTT. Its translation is CASSEVGEYQPQHF.